The sequence of this TCR beta chain was determined in a study of control samples from healthy donors and cancer patients. Libraries were prepared by immunoSEQ multiplex PCR; TCRdb keeps only in-frame clonotypes and omits some of them. This sample yields approximately 44,000 clones, of which 65% to 80% are seen a single time; 17% belongs to the top ten. What was sequenced was formalin-fixed, paraffin-embedded tissue. This receptor was obtained from a male donor with melanoma.

The DNA of the CDR3 is TGTGCCAGCAGACTAGCGAACTGGAATGAGCAGTTCTTC. This translates into CASRLANWNEQFF. The genes are TRBV28 and TRBJ2-1; 7 nucleotides agree with TRBD2. Trimming cost V 6 bases and J 7 bases; bases outside gene matches: 6. Per the germline V gene, CDR1 is MDHEN and CDR2 is SYDVKM. The CDR3 loop spans 13 amino acids. Looking up the rest from reference TRBV28 and TRBJ2-1 gives the full variable domain: DVKVTQSSRYLVKRTGEKVFLECVQDMDHENMFWYRQDPGLGLRLIYFSYDVKMKEKGDIPEGYSVSREKKERFSLILESASTNQTSMYLCASRLANWNEQFFGPGTRLTVL.